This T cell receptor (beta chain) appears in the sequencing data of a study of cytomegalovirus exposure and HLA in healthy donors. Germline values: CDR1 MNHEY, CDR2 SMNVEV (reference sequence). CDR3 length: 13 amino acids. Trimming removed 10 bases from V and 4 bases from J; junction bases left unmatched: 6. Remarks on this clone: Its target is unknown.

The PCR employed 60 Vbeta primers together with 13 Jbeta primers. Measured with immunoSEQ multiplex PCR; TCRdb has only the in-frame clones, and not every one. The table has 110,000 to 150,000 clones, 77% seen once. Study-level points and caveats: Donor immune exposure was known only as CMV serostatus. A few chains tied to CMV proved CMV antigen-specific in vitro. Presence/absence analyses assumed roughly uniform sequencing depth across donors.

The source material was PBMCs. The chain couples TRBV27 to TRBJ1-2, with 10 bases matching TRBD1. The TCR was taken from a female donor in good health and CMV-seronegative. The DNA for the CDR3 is TGTGCCACCTCCGGGACAGGGGTCTATGGCTACACCTTC. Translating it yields CATSGTGVYGYTF.